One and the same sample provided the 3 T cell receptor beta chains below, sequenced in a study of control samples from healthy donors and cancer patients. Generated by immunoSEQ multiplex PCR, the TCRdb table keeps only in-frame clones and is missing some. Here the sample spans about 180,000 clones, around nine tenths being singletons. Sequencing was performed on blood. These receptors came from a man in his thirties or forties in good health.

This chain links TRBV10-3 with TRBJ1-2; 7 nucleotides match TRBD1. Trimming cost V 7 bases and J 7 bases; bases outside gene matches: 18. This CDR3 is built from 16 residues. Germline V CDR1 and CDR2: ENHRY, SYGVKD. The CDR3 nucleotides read TGTGCCATCACCCAACAATTATCAACAGGGGCGGGTGGCTACACCTTC. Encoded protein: CAITQQLSTGAGGYTF.

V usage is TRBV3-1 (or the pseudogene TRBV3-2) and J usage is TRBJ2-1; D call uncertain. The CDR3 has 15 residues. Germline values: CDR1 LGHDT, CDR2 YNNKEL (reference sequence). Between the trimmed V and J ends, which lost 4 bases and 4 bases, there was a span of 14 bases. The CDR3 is CASSRVGLNYNEQFF. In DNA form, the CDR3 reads TGTGCCAGCAGCCGCGTCGGGCTGAATTACAATGAGCAGTTCTTC.

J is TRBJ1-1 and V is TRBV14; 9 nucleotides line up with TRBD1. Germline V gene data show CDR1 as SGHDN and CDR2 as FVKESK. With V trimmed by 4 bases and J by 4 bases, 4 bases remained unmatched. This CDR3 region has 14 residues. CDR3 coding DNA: TGTGCCAGCAGCCTACAGGGGGCCGGCACTGAAGCTTTCTTT. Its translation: CASSLQGAGTEAFF.